This TCR beta chain was sequenced for a study of breast tumors, draining lymph nodes, adjacent tissues. This clonotype qualifies as medium-sized. TCRdb recomputed calls from the multiplex PCR reads with MiXCR, one row per CDR3 protein. In the table there are 20,000 to 25,000 distinct CDR3 sequences, approximately 23% of which are singletons. With V trimmed by 8 bases and J by 2 bases, 9 bases remained unmatched. Germline values: CDR1 MRHNA, CDR2 SNTAGT. This CDR3 comprises 14 residues. Sequencing input: breast tumor tissue. The J gene is TRBJ2-7, the V gene TRBV6-4, with 7 bases that match TRBD1. The clonotype was recovered from a female donor with breast cancer. Some clones in this sample may be carry-over from other donors' samples. For the CDR3, the DNA is TGTGCCAGCTTGACCCGGGACAGAGCCTACGAGCAGTACTTC. This encodes CASLTRDRAYEQYF.